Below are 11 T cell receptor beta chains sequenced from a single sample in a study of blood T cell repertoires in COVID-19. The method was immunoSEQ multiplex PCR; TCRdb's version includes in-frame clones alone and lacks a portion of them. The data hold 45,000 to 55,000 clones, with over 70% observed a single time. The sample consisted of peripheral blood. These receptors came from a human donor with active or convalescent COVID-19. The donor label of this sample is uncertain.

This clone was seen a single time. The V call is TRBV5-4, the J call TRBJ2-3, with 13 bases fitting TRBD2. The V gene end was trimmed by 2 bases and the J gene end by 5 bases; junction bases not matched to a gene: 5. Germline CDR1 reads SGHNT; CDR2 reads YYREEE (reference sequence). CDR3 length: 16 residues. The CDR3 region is CASSLGLAGAGDTQYF. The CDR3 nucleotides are TGTGCCAGCAGCTTAGGACTAGCGGGAGCTGGAGATACGCAGTATTTT.

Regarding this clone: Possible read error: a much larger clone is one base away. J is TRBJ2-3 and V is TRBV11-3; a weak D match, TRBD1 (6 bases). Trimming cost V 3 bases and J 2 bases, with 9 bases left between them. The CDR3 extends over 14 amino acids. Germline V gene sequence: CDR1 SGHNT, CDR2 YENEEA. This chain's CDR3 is CASSFGQFTDTQYF. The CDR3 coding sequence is TGTGCCAGCAGCTTCGGACAGTTCACAGATACGCAGTATTTT.

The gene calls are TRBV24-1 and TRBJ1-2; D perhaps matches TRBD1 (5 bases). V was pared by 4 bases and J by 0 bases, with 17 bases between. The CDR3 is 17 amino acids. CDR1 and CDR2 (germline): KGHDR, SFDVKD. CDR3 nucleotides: TGTGCCACCAGTGAAGTAGGAGGAGGGACTACTAACTATGGCTACACCTTC. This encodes CATSEVGGGTTNYGYTF.

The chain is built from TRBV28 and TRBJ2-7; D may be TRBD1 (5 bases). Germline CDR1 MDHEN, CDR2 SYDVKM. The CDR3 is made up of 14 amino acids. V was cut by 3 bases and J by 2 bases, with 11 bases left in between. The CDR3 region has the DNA TGTGCCAGCAGTTTTTTGGGGCGAACCTACGAGCAGTACTTC. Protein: CASSFLGRTYEQYF.

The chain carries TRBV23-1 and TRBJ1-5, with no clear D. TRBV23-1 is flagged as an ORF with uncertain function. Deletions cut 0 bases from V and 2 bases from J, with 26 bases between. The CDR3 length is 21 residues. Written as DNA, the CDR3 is TGCGCCAGCAGTCAATCTCTCCGAGCGGTGGACCCCCTCCTGGGCAATCAGCCCCAGCATTTT. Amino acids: CASSQSLRAVDPLLGNQPQHF.

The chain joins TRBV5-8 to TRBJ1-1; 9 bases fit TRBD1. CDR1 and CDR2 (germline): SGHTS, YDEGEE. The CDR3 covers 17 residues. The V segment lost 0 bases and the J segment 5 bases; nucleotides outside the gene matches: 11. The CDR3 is CASSLGTGGGGRTEAFF. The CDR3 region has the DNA TGTGCCAGCAGCTTGGGAACAGGGGGCGGTGGTAGAACTGAAGCTTTCTTT.

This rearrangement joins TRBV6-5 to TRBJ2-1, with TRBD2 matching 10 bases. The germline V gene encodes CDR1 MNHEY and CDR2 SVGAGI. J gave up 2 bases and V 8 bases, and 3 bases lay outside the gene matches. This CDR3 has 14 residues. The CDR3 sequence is CASQGLAPYNEQFF. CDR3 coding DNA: TGTGCCAGCCAGGGACTAGCGCCCTACAATGAGCAGTTCTTC.

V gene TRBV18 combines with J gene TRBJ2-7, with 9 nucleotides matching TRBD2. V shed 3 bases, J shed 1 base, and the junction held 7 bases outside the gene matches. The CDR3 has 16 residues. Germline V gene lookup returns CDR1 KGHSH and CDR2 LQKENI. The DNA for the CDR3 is TGTGCCAGCTCACCGAATATAGCGGGAGAGTCCTACGAGCAGTACTTC. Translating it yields CASSPNIAGESYEQYF.

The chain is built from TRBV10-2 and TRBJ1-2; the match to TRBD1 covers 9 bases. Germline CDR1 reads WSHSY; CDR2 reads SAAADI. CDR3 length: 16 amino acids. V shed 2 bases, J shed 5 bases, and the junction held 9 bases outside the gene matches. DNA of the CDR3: TGCGCCAGCAGTGAGGAACAGGGGGCGCACTGGTATGGCTACACCTTC. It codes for CASSEEQGAHWYGYTF.

The CDR3, as DNA: TGTGCCAGCAGTAACACAGGGGAGGGGGAGCTGTTTTTT. Its translation is CASSNTGEGELFF. J is TRBJ2-2 and V is TRBV6-5; 7 nucleotides agree with TRBD1. Per the germline V gene, CDR1 is MNHEY and CDR2 is SVGAGI. The junction had 5 bases not matched to a gene; V was cut back by 5 bases and J by 8 bases. The CDR3 spans 13 residues.

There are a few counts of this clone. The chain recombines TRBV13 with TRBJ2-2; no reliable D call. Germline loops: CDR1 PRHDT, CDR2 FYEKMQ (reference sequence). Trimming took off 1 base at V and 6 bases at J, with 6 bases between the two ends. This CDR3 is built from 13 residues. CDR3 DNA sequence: TGTGCCAGCAGCTTAGTTTTCTCCGGGGAGCTGTTTTTT. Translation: CASSLVFSGELFF.